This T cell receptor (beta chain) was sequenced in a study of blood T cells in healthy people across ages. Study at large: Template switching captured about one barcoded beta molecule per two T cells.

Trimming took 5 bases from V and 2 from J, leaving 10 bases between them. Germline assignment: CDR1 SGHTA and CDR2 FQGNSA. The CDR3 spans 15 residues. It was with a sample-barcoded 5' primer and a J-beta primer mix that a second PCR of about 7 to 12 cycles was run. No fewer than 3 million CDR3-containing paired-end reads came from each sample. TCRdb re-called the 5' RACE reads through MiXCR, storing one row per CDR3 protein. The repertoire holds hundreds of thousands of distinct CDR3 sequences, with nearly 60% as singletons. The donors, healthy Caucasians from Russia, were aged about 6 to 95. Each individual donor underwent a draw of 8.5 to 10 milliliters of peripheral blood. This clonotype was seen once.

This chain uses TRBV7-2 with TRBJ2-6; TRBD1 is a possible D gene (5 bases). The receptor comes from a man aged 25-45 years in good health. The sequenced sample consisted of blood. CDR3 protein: CASSVQVAGANVLTF. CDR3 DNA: TGTGCCAGCAGCGTACAGGTGGCTGGGGCCAACGTCCTGACTTTC. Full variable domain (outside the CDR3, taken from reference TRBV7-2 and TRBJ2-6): GAGVSQSPSNKVTEKGKDVELRCDPISGHTALYWYRQSLGQGLEFLIYFQGNSAPDKSGLPSDRFSAERTGGSVSTLTIQRTQQEDSAVYLCASSVQVAGANVLTFGAGSRLTVL.